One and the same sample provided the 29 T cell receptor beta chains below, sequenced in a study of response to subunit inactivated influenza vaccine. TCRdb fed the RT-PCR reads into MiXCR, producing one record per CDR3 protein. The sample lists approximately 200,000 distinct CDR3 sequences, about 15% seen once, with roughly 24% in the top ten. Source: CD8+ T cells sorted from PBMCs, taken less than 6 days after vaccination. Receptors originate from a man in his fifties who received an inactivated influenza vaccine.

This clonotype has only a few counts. CDR3 sequence: CASSGQGGGSSYNEQFF. CDR3 coding DNA: TGTGCCAGTAGTGGACAGGGAGGCGGAAGCTCCTACAATGAGCAGTTCTTC. V and J are TRBV19 and TRBJ2-1; 8 bases map to TRBD1. V trimming: 5 bases; J trimming: 0 bases; junction bases outside the gene matches: 9. Germline V gene sequence: CDR1 LNHDA, CDR2 SQIVND (reference sequence). The CDR3 consists of 17 residues. Full variable domain (outside the CDR3, taken from reference TRBV19 and TRBJ2-1): DGGITQSPKYLFRKEGQNVTLSCEQNLNHDAMYWYRQDPGQGLRLIYYSQIVNDFQKGDIAEGYSVSREKKESFPLTVTSAQKNPTAFYLCASSGQGGGSSYNEQFFGPGTRLTVL.

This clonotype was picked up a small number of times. The CDR3 region has the DNA TGTGCCAGCAGTTCCGCCGACAGGGCAGGAGGGAAACTGTTTTTT. This sequence encodes CASSSADRAGGKLFF. The chain joins TRBV6-5 to TRBJ1-4; 7 bases agree with TRBD1. Germline V gene sequence: CDR1 MNHEY, CDR2 SVGAGI. CDR3 size: 15 residues. With 4 bases clipped from V and 11 bases from J, the junction kept 13 bases outside the gene matches.

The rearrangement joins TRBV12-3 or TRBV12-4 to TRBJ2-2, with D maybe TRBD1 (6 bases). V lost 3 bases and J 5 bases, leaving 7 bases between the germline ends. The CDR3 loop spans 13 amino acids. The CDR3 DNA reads TGTGCCAGCAGTTTTGGACAGACCGGGGAGCTGTTTTTT. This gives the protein CASSFGQTGELFF.

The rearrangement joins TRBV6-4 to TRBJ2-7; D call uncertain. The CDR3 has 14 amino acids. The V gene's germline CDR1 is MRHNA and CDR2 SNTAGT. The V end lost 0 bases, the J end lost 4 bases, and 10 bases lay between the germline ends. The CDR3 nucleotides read TGTGCCAGCAGTGACTCTGGGGTTCGGTACGAGCAGTACTTC. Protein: CASSDSGVRYEQYF.

The CDR3 loop is CASSFIQGPLRSEQFF. CDR3 DNA: TGTGCCAGCAGTTTTATACAGGGCCCTTTGAGAAGTGAGCAGTTCTTC. The chain links TRBV27 to TRBJ2-1; D possibly corresponds to TRBD1 (6 bases). The germline V gene has CDR1 MNHEY and CDR2 SMNVEV (reference sequence). This CDR3 comprises 16 residues. Trimming cost V 3 bases and J 9 bases, with 21 bases left between them.

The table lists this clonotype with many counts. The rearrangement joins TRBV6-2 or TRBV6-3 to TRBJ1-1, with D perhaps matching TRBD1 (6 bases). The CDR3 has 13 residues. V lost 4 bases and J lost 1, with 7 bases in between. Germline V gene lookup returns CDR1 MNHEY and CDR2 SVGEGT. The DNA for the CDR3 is TGTGCCAGCAGTTGGGGGGCGAACACTGAAGCTTTCTTT. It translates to CASSWGANTEAFF.

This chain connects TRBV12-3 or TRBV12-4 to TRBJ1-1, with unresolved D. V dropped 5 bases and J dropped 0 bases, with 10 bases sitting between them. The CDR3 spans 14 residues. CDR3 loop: CASSPDGMNTEAFF. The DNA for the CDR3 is TGTGCCAGCAGTCCCGACGGCATGAACACTGAAGCTTTCTTT.

As DNA, the CDR3 is TGCAGTGCAACGACCAAACAGGGGGATAGCAATCAGCCCCAGCATTTT. Amino acid sequence: CSATTKQGDSNQPQHF. The rearrangement uses TRBV20-1 and TRBJ1-5, with 8 positions matching TRBD1. With V trimmed by 6 bases and J by 0 bases, 10 bases remained unmatched. Germline CDR1 reads DFQATT; CDR2 reads SNEGSKA (reference sequence). This CDR3 spans 16 amino acids.

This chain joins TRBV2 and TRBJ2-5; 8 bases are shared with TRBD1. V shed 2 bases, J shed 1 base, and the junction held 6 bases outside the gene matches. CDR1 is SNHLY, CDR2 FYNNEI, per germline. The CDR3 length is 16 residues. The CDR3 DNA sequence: TGTGCCAGCAGTGAAATCGCAGGGGGCCTCCAAGAGACCCAGTACTTC. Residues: CASSEIAGGLQETQYF.

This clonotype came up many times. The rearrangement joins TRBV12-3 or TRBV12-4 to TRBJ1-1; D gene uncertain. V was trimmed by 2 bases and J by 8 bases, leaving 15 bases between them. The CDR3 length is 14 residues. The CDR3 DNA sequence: TGTGCCAGCAGTTTAAGCTCCGAAATAACCGAAGCTTTCTTT. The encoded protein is CASSLSSEITEAFF.

Written as DNA, the CDR3 is TGTGCCCCCCCGCCACCCCCTAATTGTACGGGTGAGCAGTTCTTC. It is translated as CAPPPPPNCTGEQFF. The chain uses TRBV12-3 or TRBV12-4 and TRBJ2-1; no definite D call. Trimming stripped 11 bases from V and 9 bases from J, with 26 bases between. CDR3 length: 15 residues.

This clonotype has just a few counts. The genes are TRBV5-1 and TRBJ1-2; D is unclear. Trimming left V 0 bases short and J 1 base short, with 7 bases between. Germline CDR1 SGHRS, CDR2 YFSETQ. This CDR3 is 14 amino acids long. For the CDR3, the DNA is TGCGCCAGCAGCTTGGCCAACAGTAACTATGGCTACACCTTC. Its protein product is CASSLANSNYGYTF.

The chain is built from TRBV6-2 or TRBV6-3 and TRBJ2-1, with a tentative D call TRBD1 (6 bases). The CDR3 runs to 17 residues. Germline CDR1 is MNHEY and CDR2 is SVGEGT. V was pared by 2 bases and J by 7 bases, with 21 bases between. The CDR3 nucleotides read TGTGCCAGCAGTTACGAAGGCTACAGGGCCATGGTAAATGAGCAGTTCTTC. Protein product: CASSYEGYRAMVNEQFF.

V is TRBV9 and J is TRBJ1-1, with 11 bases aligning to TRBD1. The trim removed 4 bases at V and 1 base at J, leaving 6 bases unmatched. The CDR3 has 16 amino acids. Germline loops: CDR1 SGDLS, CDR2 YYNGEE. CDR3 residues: CASSPGTGGTNTEAFF. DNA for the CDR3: TGTGCCAGCAGCCCTGGGACAGGGGGGACGAACACTGAAGCTTTCTTT.

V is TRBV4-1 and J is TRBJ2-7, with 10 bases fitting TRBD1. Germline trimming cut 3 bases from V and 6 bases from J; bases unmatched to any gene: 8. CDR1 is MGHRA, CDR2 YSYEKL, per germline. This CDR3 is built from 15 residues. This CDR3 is CASSQRTGGTFEQYF. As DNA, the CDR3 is TGCGCCAGCAGCCAGCGGACAGGGGGGACCTTCGAGCAGTACTTC.

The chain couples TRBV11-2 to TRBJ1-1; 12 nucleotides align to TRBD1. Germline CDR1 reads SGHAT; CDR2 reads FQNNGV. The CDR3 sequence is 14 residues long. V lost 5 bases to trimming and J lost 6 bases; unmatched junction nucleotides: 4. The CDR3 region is CASSTGTGGPEAFF. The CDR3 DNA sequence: TGTGCCAGCAGCACCGGGACAGGGGGCCCTGAAGCTTTCTTT.

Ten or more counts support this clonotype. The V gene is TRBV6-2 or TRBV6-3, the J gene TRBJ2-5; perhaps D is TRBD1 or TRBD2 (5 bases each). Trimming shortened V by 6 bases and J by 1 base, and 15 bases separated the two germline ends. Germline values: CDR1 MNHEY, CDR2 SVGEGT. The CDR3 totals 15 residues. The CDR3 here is CASRPLDGTQETQYF. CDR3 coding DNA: TGTGCCAGCAGACCACTTGACGGGACCCAAGAGACCCAGTACTTC.

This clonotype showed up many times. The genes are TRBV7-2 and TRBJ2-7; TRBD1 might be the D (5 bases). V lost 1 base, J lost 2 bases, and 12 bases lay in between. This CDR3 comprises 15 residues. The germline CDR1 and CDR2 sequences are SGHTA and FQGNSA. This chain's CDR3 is CASSLEETETYEQYF. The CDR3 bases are TGTGCCAGCAGCTTAGAGGAGACAGAGACCTACGAGCAGTACTTC.

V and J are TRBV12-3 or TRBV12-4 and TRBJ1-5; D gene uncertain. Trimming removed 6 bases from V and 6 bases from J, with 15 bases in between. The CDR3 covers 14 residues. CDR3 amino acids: CASSPTPAVQPQHF. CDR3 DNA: TGTGCCAGCAGCCCCACCCCGGCGGTTCAGCCCCAGCATTTT.

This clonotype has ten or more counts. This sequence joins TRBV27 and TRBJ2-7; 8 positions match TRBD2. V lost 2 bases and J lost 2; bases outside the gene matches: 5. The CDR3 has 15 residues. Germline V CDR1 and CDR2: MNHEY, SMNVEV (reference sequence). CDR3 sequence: CASSLLAGSPYEQYF. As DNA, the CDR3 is TGTGCCAGCAGTTTACTAGCGGGTAGCCCCTACGAGCAGTACTTC.

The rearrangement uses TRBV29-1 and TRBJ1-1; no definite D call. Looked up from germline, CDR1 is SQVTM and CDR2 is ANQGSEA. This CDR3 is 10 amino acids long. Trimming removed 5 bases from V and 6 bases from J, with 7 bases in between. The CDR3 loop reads CSVLGSEAFF. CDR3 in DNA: TGCAGCGTTCTCGGTTCTGAAGCTTTCTTT.

This chain's CDR3 is CASSQSGAGWGDEQFF. DNA for the CDR3: TGCGCCAGCAGCCAATCTGGGGCAGGTTGGGGCGATGAGCAGTTCTTC. This chain connects TRBV4-1 to TRBJ2-1; D is possibly TRBD1 (5 bases). The V and J ends lost 2 bases and 8 bases respectively, with 19 bases between them. The CDR3 has 16 amino acids. Germline CDR1 and CDR2: MGHRA and YSYEKL.

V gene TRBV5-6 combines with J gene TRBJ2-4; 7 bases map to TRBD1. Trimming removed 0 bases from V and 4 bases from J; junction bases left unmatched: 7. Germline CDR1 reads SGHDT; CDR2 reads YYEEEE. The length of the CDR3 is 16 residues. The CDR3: CASSLALAGGKNIQYF. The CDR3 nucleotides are TGTGCCAGCAGCTTGGCCCTAGCAGGGGGAAAAAACATTCAGTACTTC.

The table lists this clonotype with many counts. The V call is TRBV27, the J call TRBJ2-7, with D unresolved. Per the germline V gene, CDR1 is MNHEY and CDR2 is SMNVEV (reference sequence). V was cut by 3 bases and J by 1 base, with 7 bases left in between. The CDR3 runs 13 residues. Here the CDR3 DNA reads TGTGCCAGCAGTTTCGGCCAATCCTACGAGCAGTACTTC. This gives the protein CASSFGQSYEQYF.

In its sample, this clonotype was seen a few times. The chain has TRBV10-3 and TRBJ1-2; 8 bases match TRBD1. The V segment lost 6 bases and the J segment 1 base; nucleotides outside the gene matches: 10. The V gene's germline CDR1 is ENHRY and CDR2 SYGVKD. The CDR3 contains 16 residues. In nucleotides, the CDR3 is TGTGCCATCAGCGAGGACAGGGTGTTCCATAACTATGGCTACACCTTC. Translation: CAISEDRVFHNYGYTF.

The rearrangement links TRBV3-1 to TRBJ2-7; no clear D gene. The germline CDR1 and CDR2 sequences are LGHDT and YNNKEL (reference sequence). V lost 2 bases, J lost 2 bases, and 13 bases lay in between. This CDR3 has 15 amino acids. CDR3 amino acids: CASSQNPDAAYEQYF. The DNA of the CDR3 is TGTGCCAGCAGCCAAAACCCGGACGCAGCCTACGAGCAGTACTTC.

Here the CDR3 DNA reads TGTGCCAGCAGTTACAGAGGACTAGCGGGGCACCTACGCCGAAGGCAGTATTTT. It translates to CASSYRGLAGHLRRRQYF. The chain carries TRBV6-5 and TRBJ2-3; 12 positions agree with TRBD2. V dropped 2 bases and J dropped 11; count of bases not matched to a gene: 17. The CDR3 loop spans 18 amino acids. From germline, CDR1 is MNHEY and CDR2 SVGAGI.

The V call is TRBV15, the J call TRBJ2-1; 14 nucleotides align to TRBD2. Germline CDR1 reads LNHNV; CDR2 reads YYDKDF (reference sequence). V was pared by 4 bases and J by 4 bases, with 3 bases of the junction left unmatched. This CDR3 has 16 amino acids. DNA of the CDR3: TGTGCCACCAGCAAGGGACTAGCGGGGGAGTACAATGAGCAGTTCTTC. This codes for CATSKGLAGEYNEQFF.

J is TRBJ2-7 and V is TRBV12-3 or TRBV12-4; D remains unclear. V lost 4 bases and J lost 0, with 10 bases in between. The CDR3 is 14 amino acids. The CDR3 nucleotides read TGTGCCAGCAGTTCCTCGGACGGCTCCTACGAGCAGTACTTC. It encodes CASSSSDGSYEQYF.